The rows below give T cell receptor beta chains drawn from one sample of a study of identical twins. TCRdb itself ran the 5' RACE reads through MiXCR, one entry per CDR3 protein. The sample consists of about 900,000 distinct CDR3 sequences, around an eighth of them appearing once. The data were also submitted as part of a second study, on yellow fever vaccine responses in identical twins.

Source material: PBMCs. These receptors came from a woman in her late teens or twenties in good health. CDR3s include the opening cysteine and the closing phenylalanine or tryptophan. A D gene is named only where the DNA matches it firmly. Expanded clones get a size class; other rows say once, few or many, or leave the size out.

j_gene | d_gene | abundance | v_gene | CDR3aa | CDR3nt
TRBJ2-3 | - | - | TRBV3-1 | CASSKSENPSSF | TGTGCCAGCAGCAAAAGCGAGAACCCTAGCTCTTTT
TRBJ2-5 | - | few | TRBV29-1 | CSVRAKRYQETQYF | TGCAGCGTTCGGGCGAAGAGGTACCAAGAGACCCAGTACTTC
TRBJ2-1 | TRBD2 | few | TRBV3-1 | CASSQPGTSGSGNEQFF | TGTGCCAGCAGCCAGCCCGGGACTAGCGGGAGTGGCAATGAGCAGTTCTTC
TRBJ1-2 | - | - | TRBV20-1 | CSARDLREGYTF | TGCAGTGCTAGAGATCTGAGGGAGGGCTACACCTTC
TRBJ1-4 | TRBD1 | many | TRBV6-1 | CASRWDRNEKLFF | TGTGCCAGCAGGTGGGACAGGAATGAAAAACTGTTTTTT
TRBJ2-6 | TRBD1 | - | TRBV7-8 | CASSLAGTGYLTGANVLTF | TGTGCCAGCAGCTTAGCGGGGACAGGGTATTTAACCGGGGCCAACGTCCTGACTTTC
TRBJ2-1 | - | many | TRBV27 | CASSLIKGNEQFF | TGTGCCAGCAGTTTAATTAAGGGGAATGAGCAGTTCTTC
TRBJ2-1 | - | many | TRBV5-1 | CASSRRLGDEQFF | TGCGCCAGCAGCCGTCGACTAGGCGATGAGCAGTTCTTC
TRBJ2-7 | TRBD1 | - | TRBV12-3/TRBV12-4 | CASSLQGLLSGEQYF | TGTGCCAGCAGCCTACAGGGGCTGCTCTCGGGGGAGCAGTACTTC
TRBJ2-6 | TRBD1 | - | TRBV5-1 | CASSALYRGPSGANVLTF | TGCGCCAGCAGCGCCTTATACAGGGGCCCCTCTGGGGCCAACGTCCTGACTTTC
TRBJ2-7 | TRBD2 | few | TRBV28 | CASSLFSSGSYEQYF | TGTGCCAGCAGTTTATTCTCTAGCGGTTCCTACGAGCAGTACTTC
TRBJ2-5 | - | - | TRBV20-1 | CLQETQYF | TGTCTCCAAGAGACCCAGTACTTC
TRBJ2-1 | - | few | TRBV3-1 | CASSQETGGPGFF | TGTGCCAGCAGCCAAGAAACCGGCGGGCCGGGGTTCTTC
TRBJ1-1 | TRBD1 | - | TRBV10-3 | CAISSDRDTEAFF | TGTGCCATCAGCAGTGACAGGGACACTGAAGCTTTCTTT
TRBJ2-7 | - | few | TRBV20-1 | CSARGTPTYEQYF | TGCAGTGCTAGAGGGACACCCACCTACGAGCAGTACTTC
TRBJ2-5 | - | - | TRBV5-6 | CASSLGSPQAQYF | TGTGCCAGCAGCCTGGGCAGCCCACAGGCCCAGTACTTC
TRBJ2-1 | - | - | TRBV7-2 | CASRPSPSSYNEQFF | TGTGCCAGCAGACCCTCCCCTAGCTCCTACAATGAGCAGTTCTTC
TRBJ2-3 | - | - | TRBV20-1 | CSARESGTSTDTQYF | TGCAGTGCTAGAGAGAGCGGCACTAGCACAGATACGCAGTATTTT
TRBJ1-1 | TRBD1 | - | TRBV18 | CASSQRGTVNTEAFF | TGTGCCAGCTCACAGCGCGGGACAGTGAACACTGAAGCTTTCTTT
TRBJ1-5 | - | few | TRBV12-3/TRBV12-4 | CASSPGRDVPQHF | TGTGCCAGCAGTCCGGGACGGGACGTTCCCCAGCATTTT
TRBJ2-5 | TRBD2 | - | TRBV20-1 | CSATGLAGKETQYF | TGCAGTGCCACGGGACTAGCGGGCAAAGAGACCCAGTACTTC
TRBJ2-5 | TRBD2 | many | TRBV12-3/TRBV12-4 | CASGGTIKETQYF | TGTGCCAGCGGCGGGACTATAAAAGAGACCCAGTACTTC
TRBJ2-3 | TRBD1 | - | TRBV7-8 | CASSASPGQGSDTQYF | TGTGCCAGCAGCGCCTCGCCGGGACAGGGGTCAGATACGCAGTATTTT
TRBJ2-7 | - | - | TRBV24-1 | CATSDPKVGSTYEQYF | TGTGCCACCAGTGACCCAAAAGTTGGGTCTACCTACGAGCAGTACTTC
TRBJ1-1 | - | few | TRBV3-1 | CASSQDEGKAFF | TGTGCCAGCAGCCAAGATGAAGGGAAGGCTTTCTTT
TRBJ2-1 | TRBD1 | - | TRBV20-1 | CSARDQGGRYNEQFF | TGCAGTGCTAGAGATCAAGGGGGCAGGTACAATGAGCAGTTCTTC
TRBJ1-1 | - | few | TRBV5-5 | CASSNEGLNTEAFF | TGTGCCAGCTCCAACGAGGGTTTGAACACTGAAGCTTTCTTT
TRBJ1-1 | TRBD1 | - | TRBV18 | CASSTNIKGARANTEAFF | TGTGCCAGCTCAACTAACATAAAGGGGGCAAGAGCGAACACTGAAGCTTTCTTT
TRBJ1-3 | TRBD1 | - | TRBV4-1 | CASSQGQGSGNTIYF | TGCGCCAGCAGCCAAGGACAGGGCTCTGGAAACACCATATATTTT
TRBJ2-2 | - | few | TRBV20-1 | CSARDVARTTANTGELFF | TGCAGTGCTAGAGATGTTGCTCGGACAACCGCGAACACCGGGGAGCTGTTTTTT
TRBJ2-3 | TRBD2 | few | TRBV4-2 | CASSRTRILAGGNTDTQYF | TGTGCCAGCAGCCGCACACGTATCCTAGCGGGAGGGAACACAGATACGCAGTATTTT
TRBJ1-1 | - | many | TRBV5-1 | CASSGSPTQGTEAFF | TGCGCCAGCTCAGGATCCCCTACTCAGGGGACTGAAGCTTTCTTT
TRBJ1-1 | - | few | TRBV6-5 | CASYGTEAFF | TGTGCCAGCTACGGGACAGAAGCTTTCTTT
TRBJ2-1 | - | many | TRBV6-1 | CASSVESNNEQFF | TGTGCCAGCAGTGTGGAGAGCAACAATGAGCAGTTCTTC
TRBJ2-3 | - | many | TRBV5-1 | CASSPNAGDTQYF | TGCGCCAGCAGCCCCAATGCAGGGGATACGCAGTATTTT
TRBJ2-2 | TRBD2 | few | TRBV11-2 | CASSTRGGATNTGELFF | TGTGCCAGCAGCACCCGGGGGGGAGCGACTAACACCGGGGAGCTGTTTTTT
TRBJ2-7 | - | - | TRBV20-1 | CSARDHSLAALYEQYF | TGCAGTGCTAGAGATCATTCTCTAGCAGCTCTTTACGAGCAGTACTTC
TRBJ2-7 | - | - | TRBV7-6 | CASSLADTYEQYF | TGTGCCAGCAGCTTAGCGGACACCTACGAGCAGTACTTC
TRBJ2-2 | - | many | TRBV29-1 | CSVRDGPNTGELFF | TGCAGCGTGCGGGACGGACCGAACACCGGGGAGCTGTTTTTT
TRBJ1-1 | TRBD1 | - | TRBV20-1 | CSARQGITEAFF | TGCAGTGCCAGACAGGGGATCACTGAAGCTTTCTTT
TRBJ1-1 | - | many | TRBV14 | CASSWTARTEAFF | TGTGCCAGCAGCTGGACAGCTAGGACTGAAGCTTTCTTT
TRBJ2-1 | TRBD2 | - | TRBV27 | CASSLSHNLRGLAGGLKGRHEQFF | TGTGCCAGCAGTTTATCCCATAACCTAAGGGGACTAGCGGGAGGGCTGAAGGGACGACATGAGCAGTTCTTC
TRBJ2-7 | - | - | TRBV28 | CASSLAPGESSYEQYF | TGTGCCAGCAGTTTGGCCCCCGGCGAAAGCTCCTACGAGCAGTACTTC
TRBJ2-2 | - | few | TRBV3-1 | CASSRNEYPGELFF | TGTGCCAGCAGTCGCAACGAGTACCCCGGGGAGCTGTTTTTT
TRBJ2-3 | - | many | TRBV12-3/TRBV12-4 | CASKQGSTDTQYF | TGTGCCAGCAAACAGGGTAGCACAGATACGCAGTATTTT
TRBJ2-1 | TRBD2 | - | TRBV20-1 | CSAREGSGGANEQFF | TGCAGTGCTAGAGAAGGTAGCGGGGGGGCCAATGAGCAGTTCTTC
TRBJ1-1 | - | - | TRBV24-1 | CATSDPREGAFF | TGTGCCACCAGTGATCCCCGGGAGGGAGCTTTCTTT
TRBJ2-7 | - | - | TRBV7-8 | CASSLFAGNSYEQYF | TGTGCCAGCAGCTTGTTTGCAGGGAACTCCTACGAGCAGTACTTC
TRBJ1-5 | - | - | TRBV29-1 | CSVVIQGNQPQHF | TGCAGCGTAGTCATACAGGGTAATCAGCCCCAGCATTTT
TRBJ1-2 | TRBD1 | few | TRBV20-1 | CSANRDRAMNYGYTF | TGCAGTGCCAACCGGGACAGGGCCATGAACTATGGCTACACCTTC
TRBJ1-3 | TRBD1 | few | TRBV12-3/TRBV12-4 | CASSFVPGQGTTTSGNTIYF | TGTGCCAGCAGTTTCGTACCGGGACAGGGTACAACTACCTCTGGAAACACCATATATTTT
TRBJ2-3 | TRBD1 | - | TRBV24-1 | CATSDSLNQQGSIDTQYF | TGTGCCACCAGTGATTCCCTTAACCAACAGGGGTCGATAGATACGCAGTATTTT
TRBJ2-3 | - | - | TRBV24-1 | CATSDPRRGGASTDTQYF | TGTGCCACCAGTGATCCCCGTAGGGGCGGGGCTAGCACAGATACGCAGTATTTT